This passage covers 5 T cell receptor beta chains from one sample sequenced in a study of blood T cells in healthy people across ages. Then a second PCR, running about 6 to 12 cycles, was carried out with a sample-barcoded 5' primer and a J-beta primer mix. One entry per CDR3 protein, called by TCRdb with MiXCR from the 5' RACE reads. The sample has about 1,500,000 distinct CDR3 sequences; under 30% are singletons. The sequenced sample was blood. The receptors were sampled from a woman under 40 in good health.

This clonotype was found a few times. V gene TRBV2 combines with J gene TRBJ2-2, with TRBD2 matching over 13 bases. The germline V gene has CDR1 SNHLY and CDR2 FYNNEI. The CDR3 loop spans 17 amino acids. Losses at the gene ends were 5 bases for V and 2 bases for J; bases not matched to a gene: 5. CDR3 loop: CASSFTSGGANTGELFF. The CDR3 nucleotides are TGTGCCAGCAGTTTCACTAGCGGGGGGGCCAACACCGGGGAGCTGTTTTTT.

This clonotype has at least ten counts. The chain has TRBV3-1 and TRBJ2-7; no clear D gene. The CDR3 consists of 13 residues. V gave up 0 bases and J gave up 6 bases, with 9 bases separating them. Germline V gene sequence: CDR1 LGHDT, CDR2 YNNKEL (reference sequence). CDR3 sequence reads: CASSQDLAAEQYF. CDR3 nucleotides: TGTGCCAGCAGCCAAGATTTGGCGGCCGAGCAGTACTTC.

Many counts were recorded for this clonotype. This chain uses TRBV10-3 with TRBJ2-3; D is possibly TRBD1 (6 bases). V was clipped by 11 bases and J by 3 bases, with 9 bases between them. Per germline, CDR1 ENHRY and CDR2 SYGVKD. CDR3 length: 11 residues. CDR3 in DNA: TGTGCCTCACAGGGAACAGATACGCAGTATTTT. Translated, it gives CASQGTDTQYF.

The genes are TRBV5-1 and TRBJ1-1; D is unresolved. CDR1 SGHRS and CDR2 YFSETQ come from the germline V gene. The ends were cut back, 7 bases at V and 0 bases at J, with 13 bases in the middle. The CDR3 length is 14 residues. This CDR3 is CASFGELMNTEAFF. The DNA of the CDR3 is TGCGCCAGCTTTGGGGAGCTGATGAACACTGAAGCTTTCTTT.

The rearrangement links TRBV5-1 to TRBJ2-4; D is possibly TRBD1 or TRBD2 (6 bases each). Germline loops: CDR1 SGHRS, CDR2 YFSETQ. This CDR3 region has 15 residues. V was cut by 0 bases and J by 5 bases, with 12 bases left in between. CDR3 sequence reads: CASSLGGGPQNIQYF. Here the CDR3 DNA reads TGCGCCAGCAGCTTGGGAGGGGGGCCACAAAACATTCAGTACTTC.